These 4 T cell receptor beta chains originate from one sample sequenced in a study of CD8 T cells in Susac syndrome. Random hexamers primed reverse transcription of about 0.5 to 1 ug RNA. TCRdb re-called the immunoSEQ multiplex PCR reads with MiXCR, one entry per CDR3 protein. This table has around 150,000 distinct CDR3 sequences, roughly 93% appearing once. The sequenced sample was CD4+ T cells from PBMCs. These receptors all stem from a human donor in good health.

V is TRBV3-1 and J is TRBJ1-6; D unclear. Germline CDR1 reads LGHDT; CDR2 reads YNNKEL (reference sequence). This CDR3 contains 16 residues. V lost 1 base and J 7 bases, leaving 14 bases between the germline ends. CDR3 sequence reads: CASSQGGRLGNSPLHF. The CDR3 DNA follows: TGTGCCAGCAGCCAAGGAGGGCGTTTGGGCAATTCACCCCTCCACTTT.

The V gene is TRBV7-2, the J gene TRBJ2-3, with 7 bases aligning to TRBD2. The CDR3 extends over 14 amino acids. V trimming: 6 bases; J trimming: 0 bases; junction bases outside the gene matches: 3. The germline V gene encodes CDR1 SGHTA and CDR2 FQGNSA. This chain's CDR3 is CASSLGLSTDTQYF. The CDR3 coding sequence is TGTGCCAGCAGTTTGGGACTAAGCACAGATACGCAGTATTTT.

This chain joins TRBV28 and TRBJ1-2; no clear D. Germline CDR1 reads MDHEN; CDR2 reads SYDVKM. CDR3 length: 13 residues. The V gene lost 5 bases and the J gene lost 8 bases, with 15 bases spanning the gap. The CDR3 DNA is TGTGCCAGCAGTGATTCCCGGGAAGACGGCTACACCTTC. Translated: CASSDSREDGYTF.

V usage is TRBV15 and J usage is TRBJ2-7, with D possibly TRBD1 on 6 matching bases. This CDR3 comprises 15 residues. The V and J ends lost 5 bases and 0 bases respectively, with 14 bases between them. Germline lookup yields CDR1 LNHNV and CDR2 YYDKDF (reference sequence). The CDR3 is CATSPAGTLSYEQYF. Here the CDR3 DNA reads TGTGCCACCAGCCCTGCCGGGACACTCTCCTACGAGCAGTACTTC.